The sequence of this TCR beta chain was determined in a study of cytomegalovirus exposure and HLA in healthy donors. As for the study in general: A data release that came early held some 84 million unique TCRs from HLA-typed donors. The study's findings and limits: Across all donors, roughly uniform sequencing depth was an assumption of the presence/absence analyses. The authors confirmed in vitro that three CMV-associated chains were specific for CMV antigens. In a later analysis, TCR beta V- and J-gene trimming was associated with a missense DCLRE1C variant.

13 Jbeta primers and 60 Vbeta primers were used for the PCR. Some clones are missing from TCRdb's copy, which holds only in-frame ones; the method was immunoSEQ multiplex PCR. The table lists approximately 130,000 clones, approximately 81% of them singletons. About this clone itself: Its antigen is still unknown.

CDR1 SGHVS and CDR2 FQNEAQ come from the germline V gene. CDR3 length: 14 residues. V trimming: 6 bases; J trimming: 3 bases; junction bases outside the gene matches: 3. The sample comprised PBMCs. This chain joins TRBV7-8 and TRBJ2-3; 10 nucleotides align to TRBD2. This clonotype originated in a woman in her forties in good health and CMV-seronegative. This CDR3 reads CASRGLAVTDTQYF. In nucleotides, the CDR3 is TGTGCCAGCAGAGGACTAGCGGTGACAGATACGCAGTATTTT.